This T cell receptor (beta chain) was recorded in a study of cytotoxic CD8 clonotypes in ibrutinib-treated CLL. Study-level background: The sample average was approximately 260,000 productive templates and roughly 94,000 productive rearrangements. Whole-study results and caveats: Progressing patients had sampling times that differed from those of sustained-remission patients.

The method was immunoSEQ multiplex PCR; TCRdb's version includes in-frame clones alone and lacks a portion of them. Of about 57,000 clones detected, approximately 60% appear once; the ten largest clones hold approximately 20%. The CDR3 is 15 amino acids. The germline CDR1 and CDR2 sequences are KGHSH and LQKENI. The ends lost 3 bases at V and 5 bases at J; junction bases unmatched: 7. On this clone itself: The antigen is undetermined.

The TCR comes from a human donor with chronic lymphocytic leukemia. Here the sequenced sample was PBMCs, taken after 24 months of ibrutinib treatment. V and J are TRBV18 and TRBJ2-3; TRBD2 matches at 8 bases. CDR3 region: CASSPQSGSVDTQYF. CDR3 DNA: TGTGCCAGCTCACCCCAAAGCGGGAGTGTAGATACGCAGTATTTT.